The 18 T cell receptor beta chains listed next were all sequenced from one sample in a study of cytomegalovirus exposure and HLA in healthy donors. PCR was performed using 60 Vbeta and 13 Jbeta primers. Here immunoSEQ multiplex PCR was the method, and the copy in TCRdb shows in-frame clones only, minus some. Of under 300,000 clones in the sample, about 86% are singletons; the top ten hold about 7.5%. The sample consisted of PBMCs. These receptors all come from a woman in her sixties in good health and CMV-seropositive.

This chain connects TRBV30 to TRBJ2-6, with a weak D call TRBD1 (6 bases). This CDR3 contains 18 residues. The germline V gene encodes CDR1 GTSNPN and CDR2 SVGIG (reference sequence). Trimming removed 0 bases from V and 1 base from J, with 16 bases in between. DNA for the CDR3: TGTGCCTGGAGTGTACTCTCAGGGGTCCGATCTGGGGCCAACGTCCTGACTTTC. It is translated as CAWSVLSGVRSGANVLTF.

V gene TRBV27 combines with J gene TRBJ2-2; tentatively, D is TRBD1 (6 bases). V lost 6 bases and J 7 bases, leaving 18 bases between the germline ends. CDR3 length equals 15 residues. From germline, CDR1 is MNHEY and CDR2 SMNVEV (reference sequence). CDR3 protein: CASSPLLQGVGELFF. CDR3 nucleotide sequence: TGTGCCAGCAGCCCTCTTTTACAGGGTGTCGGGGAGCTGTTTTTT.

The chain has TRBV14 and TRBJ2-7, with D possibly matching TRBD1 (6 bases). Germline V gives CDR1 SGHDN, CDR2 FVKESK. The CDR3 consists of 15 residues. Trimming left V 3 bases short and J 5 bases short, with 17 bases between. CDR3 protein: CASSQNRDRWNEQYF. The DNA for the CDR3 is TGTGCCAGCAGCCAGAACAGGGATCGATGGAACGAGCAGTACTTC.

The rearrangement joins TRBV5-4 to TRBJ1-3; D call uncertain. The CDR3 loop spans 14 amino acids. Germline-derived CDR1 and CDR2 are SGHNT and YYREEE (reference sequence). The V end lost 0 bases, the J end lost 1 base, and 5 bases lay between the germline ends. The chain's CDR3 is CASSLDRSGNTIYF. The CDR3 nucleotides read TGTGCCAGCAGCTTGGACAGATCTGGAAACACCATATATTTT.

The rearrangement uses TRBV6-1 and TRBJ2-1, with 7 bases fitting TRBD1. In germline, CDR1 is MNHNS, CDR2 SASEGT. V shed 2 bases, J shed 3 bases, and the junction held 10 bases outside the gene matches. The CDR3 covers 17 residues. The CDR3 sequence: CASSERGGTEYYNEQFF. The CDR3 coding sequence is TGTGCCAGCAGTGAACGAGGTGGGACAGAATACTACAATGAGCAGTTCTTC.

This clone was detected a few times. The rearrangement joins TRBV7-2 to TRBJ2-7; 9 bases map to TRBD1. J gave up 3 bases and V 5 bases, and 8 bases lay outside the gene matches. From germline, CDR1 is SGHTA and CDR2 FQGNSA. The CDR3 is made up of 15 amino acids. The DNA of the CDR3 is TGTGCCAGCAGCCCCGGCGGACAGGGGCGCTACGAGCAGTACTTC. It is translated as CASSPGGQGRYEQYF.

This chain joins TRBV5-1 and TRBJ2-7, with 7 bases that match TRBD1. CDR1 and CDR2 (germline): SGHRS, YFSETQ. This CDR3 spans 16 amino acids. Losses at the gene ends were 2 bases for V and 1 base for J; bases not matched to a gene: 9. CDR3 protein: CASSFGPTGSSYEQYF. The CDR3 DNA is TGCGCCAGCAGCTTCGGTCCGACAGGGTCATCCTACGAGCAGTACTTC.

The genes are TRBV6-5 and TRBJ1-1, with D possibly being TRBD1 (5 bases). Germline CDR1 is MNHEY and CDR2 is SVGAGI. With 1 base removed from V and 4 bases from J, the gap between germline ends came to 16 bases. This CDR3 is built from 16 residues. The CDR3 reads CASSYFRGGRTTEAFF. The DNA for the CDR3 is TGTGCCAGCAGTTACTTTCGGGGGGGAAGGACCACTGAAGCTTTCTTT.

The chain recombines TRBV19 with TRBJ2-7; no clear D gene. CDR1 is LNHDA and CDR2 is SQIVND in the germline V gene (reference sequence). The CDR3 is 14 residues long. Deletions cut 0 bases from V and 2 bases from J, with 8 bases between. CDR3 bases: TGTGCCAGTAGTATAGAAAACAGAGCCTACGAGCAGTACTTC. Protein product: CASSIENRAYEQYF.

This clone was found a few times. The rearrangement joins TRBV11-1 to TRBJ1-1, with 8 bases matching TRBD1. This CDR3 comprises 14 residues. Germline CDR1 reads SGHAT; CDR2 reads FQDESV (reference sequence). V was clipped by 2 bases and J by 6 bases; unmatched bases: 5. CDR3 coding DNA: TGTGCCAGCAGCTTAAGATCACAGGGGGCTGAAGCTTTCTTT. It specifies CASSLRSQGAEAFF.

As DNA, the CDR3 is TGCAGTGCTAGACTAGCGGAAAAGCAGTACTTC. Its translation: CSARLAEKQYF. V and J are TRBV20-1 and TRBJ2-7; 7 nucleotides agree with TRBD2. The CDR3 length is 11 residues. Trimming at V came to 2 bases and at J to 8 bases, leaving 3 bases not matched to a gene. The germline V gene has CDR1 DFQATT and CDR2 SNEGSKA (reference sequence).

This clone was observed a handful of times. The J gene is TRBJ2-2, the V gene TRBV25-1; TRBD2 is a possible D gene (6 bases). The V end was cut by 4 bases, the J end by 6 bases, with 24 bases between. Germline CDR1 and CDR2: MGHDK and SYGVNS. The CDR3 is 18 residues long. This CDR3 reads CASSVRRPGLSNAGELFF. The CDR3 DNA follows: TGTGCCAGCAGTGTTCGCCGACCGGGACTCTCCAACGCCGGGGAGCTGTTTTTT.

The rearrangement uses TRBV28 and TRBJ1-5, with D possibly being TRBD1 (5 bases). Looked up from germline, CDR1 is MDHEN and CDR2 is SYDVKM. Trimming took 5 bases from V and 4 from J, leaving 15 bases between them. The CDR3 runs to 15 residues. For the CDR3, the DNA is TGTGCCAGCAGTCCCGCTGGGGGGTTTAATCAGCCCCAGCATTTT. This gives the protein CASSPAGGFNQPQHF.

The rearrangement uses TRBV19 and TRBJ1-4; no reliable D call. Between the trimmed V and J ends, which lost 5 bases and 0 bases, there was a span of 22 bases. Germline assignment: CDR1 LNHDA and CDR2 SQIVND (reference sequence). The length of the CDR3 is 19 residues. CDR3 region: CASSLVGPARAATNEKLFF. In DNA form, the CDR3 reads TGTGCCAGTAGTTTGGTGGGCCCGGCGCGAGCTGCAACTAATGAAAAACTGTTTTTT.

This chain links TRBV7-2 with TRBJ2-7; 12 bases are a match to TRBD1. Germline V CDR1 and CDR2: SGHTA, FQGNSA. The CDR3 totals 16 residues. V trimming: 1 base; J trimming: 7 bases; junction bases outside the gene matches: 8. The CDR3 DNA is TGTGCCAGCAGCTTAGTAGGGGGGACAGGGGGCAAAGAGCAGTACTTC. Protein: CASSLVGGTGGKEQYF.

This clone has a single count. This chain joins TRBV5-1 and TRBJ1-1; 7 bases line up with TRBD1. CDR3 length equals 14 residues. V lost 5 bases to trimming and J lost 1 base; unmatched junction nucleotides: 5. CDR1 and CDR2 (germline): SGHRS, YFSETQ. The CDR3 coding sequence is TGCGCCAGCAGTCCCGGGACAGAGAACACTGAAGCTTTCTTT. This gives the protein CASSPGTENTEAFF.

The chain joins TRBV27 to TRBJ2-7, with D perhaps TRBD1 (5 bases). The CDR3 has 15 residues. V gave up 4 bases and J gave up 6 bases, with 19 bases separating them. Germline CDR1 and CDR2: MNHEY and SMNVEV (reference sequence). The CDR3 DNA follows: TGTGCCAGCAGTTATGACCCGGCAGGGTTAGGCGAGCAGTACTTC. Its protein is CASSYDPAGLGEQYF.

V gene TRBV19 combines with J gene TRBJ1-2; the match to TRBD1 covers 9 bases. Per the germline V gene, CDR1 is LNHDA and CDR2 is SQIVND (reference sequence). This CDR3 contains 13 residues. With V trimmed by 9 bases and J by 8 bases, 10 bases remained unmatched. CDR3 protein: CASHLTGGYGYTF. CDR3 bases: TGTGCCAGCCACCTGACAGGGGGGTACGGCTACACCTTC.